This T cell receptor (beta chain) was identified in a study of chemoradiotherapy in HPV16-positive cancers. Trimming took 2 bases from V and 2 from J; bases not matched to a gene: 11. The V gene's germline CDR1 is MNHEY and CDR2 SMNVEV (reference sequence). The CDR3 spans 17 residues. Method: immunoSEQ multiplex PCR; TCRdb's copy keeps in-frame clones and lacks some. The sample includes under 20,000 clones, under 80% of them seen just once. Collection took place from a patient who underwent chemoradiotherapy. The sequence was obtained from a human donor with HPV-associated anogenital cancer. V is TRBV27 and J is TRBJ1-2; TRBD1 agrees at 7 bases. The CDR3 protein is CASSLNKGARANYGYTF. The CDR3 nucleotides read TGTGCCAGCAGTTTAAATAAGGGGGCGCGGGCAAACTATGGCTACACCTTC.